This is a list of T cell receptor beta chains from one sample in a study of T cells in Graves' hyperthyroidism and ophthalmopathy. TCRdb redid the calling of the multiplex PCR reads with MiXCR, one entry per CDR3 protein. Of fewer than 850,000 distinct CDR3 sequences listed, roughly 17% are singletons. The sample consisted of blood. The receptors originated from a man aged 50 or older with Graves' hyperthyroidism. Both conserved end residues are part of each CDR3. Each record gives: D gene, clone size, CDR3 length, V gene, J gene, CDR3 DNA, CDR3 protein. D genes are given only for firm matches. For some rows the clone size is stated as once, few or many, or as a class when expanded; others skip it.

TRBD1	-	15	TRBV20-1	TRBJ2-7	TGCAGTGCTAGAGGGACAGGGAGGACTACCTACGAGCAGTACTTC	CSARGTGRTTYEQYF
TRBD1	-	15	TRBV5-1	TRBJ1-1	TGCGCCAGCAGCGCGGAGACAGGGGTGTACACTGAAGCTTTCTTT	CASSAETGVYTEAFF
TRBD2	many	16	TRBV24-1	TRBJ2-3	TGTGCCACCAGTGATTTCTCGGGACTAACTTCAGATACGCAGTATTTT	CATSDFSGLTSDTQYF
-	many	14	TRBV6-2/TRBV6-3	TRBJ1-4	TGTGCCAGCAGCTACCCGGTGGGGGTTGGAAAACTGTTTTTT	CASSYPVGVGKLFF
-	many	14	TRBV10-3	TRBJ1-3	TGTGCCATCAGTGAGATGGCAGGGGGAAACACCATATATTTT	CAISEMAGGNTIYF
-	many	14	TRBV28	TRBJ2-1	TGTGCCAGCGCCGGAGGGGGGATATACAATGAGCAGTTCTTC	CASAGGGIYNEQFF
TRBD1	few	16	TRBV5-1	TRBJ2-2	TGCGCCAGCAGCCCTCACCGGGACAGGGGTACCGGGGAGCTGTTTTTT	CASSPHRDRGTGELFF
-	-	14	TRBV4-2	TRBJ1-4	TGTGCCAGCAGCCAAGCGCGCGTTAATGAAAAACTGTTTTTT	CASSQARVNEKLFF
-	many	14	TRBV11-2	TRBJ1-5	TGTGCCAGCAGCCAGACGGCAAGCAATCAGCCCCAGCATTTT	CASSQTASNQPQHF
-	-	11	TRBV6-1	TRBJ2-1	TGTGCCAGCACCCCAGGGCAGGGCAAGTTCTTC	CASTPGQGKFF
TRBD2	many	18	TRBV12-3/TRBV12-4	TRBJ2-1	TGTGCCAGCAGTTTATCGGCGGGAGCCAACGCTGCCTACAATGAGCAGTTCTTC	CASSLSAGANAAYNEQFF
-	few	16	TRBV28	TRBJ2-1	TGTGCCAGCAGTCCGCCCCCGGCGGGGTACAACAATGAGCAGTTCTTC	CASSPPPAGYNNEQFF
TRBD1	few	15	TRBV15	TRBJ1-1	TGTGCCACCAGCAAGCCGGGACAGGGCTGGAATGGAGCTTTCTTT	CATSKPGQGWNGAFF
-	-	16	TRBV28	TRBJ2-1	TGTGCCAGCAGTTTGGGGGGGGTAGCGGACGACAGGGAGCAGTTCTTC	CASSLGGVADDREQFF
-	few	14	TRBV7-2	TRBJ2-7	TGTGCCAGCAGCTCCCTTACTAGCTTCTACGAGCAGTACTTC	CASSSLTSFYEQYF
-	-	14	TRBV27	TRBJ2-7	TGTGCCAGCAGTCTAGGAAAGGGCAACTACGAGCAGTACTTC	CASSLGKGNYEQYF
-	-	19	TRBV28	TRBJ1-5	TGTGCCAGCAGTCCGTTTACCCCCTCAACGGGGTTTAGCAATCAGCCCCAGCATTTT	CASSPFTPSTGFSNQPQHF
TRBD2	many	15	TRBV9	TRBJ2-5	TGTGCCAGCAGCGTAGGGAGCGGGAGTCAGGAGACCCAGTACTTC	CASSVGSGSQETQYF
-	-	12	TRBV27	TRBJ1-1	TGTGCCAGCAGTTCATCTTCCGCTGAAGCTTTCTTT	CASSSSSAEAFF
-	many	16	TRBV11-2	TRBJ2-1	TGTGCCAGCAGCTTAAGTGGAACAAGTAGGTACAATGAGCAGTTCTTC	CASSLSGTSRYNEQFF
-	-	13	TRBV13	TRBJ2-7	TGTGCCAGCAGCTTAAGATTCCGAGTCGAGCAGTACTTC	CASSLRFRVEQYF
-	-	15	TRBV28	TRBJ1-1	TGTGCCAGCAGTACCCGCCGGGATGGGTATACTGAAGCTTTCTTT	CASSTRRDGYTEAFF
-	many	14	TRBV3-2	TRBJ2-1	TGTGCCAGCAGCCAAGGGAGGACCTACAATGAGCAGTTCTTC	CASSQGRTYNEQFF